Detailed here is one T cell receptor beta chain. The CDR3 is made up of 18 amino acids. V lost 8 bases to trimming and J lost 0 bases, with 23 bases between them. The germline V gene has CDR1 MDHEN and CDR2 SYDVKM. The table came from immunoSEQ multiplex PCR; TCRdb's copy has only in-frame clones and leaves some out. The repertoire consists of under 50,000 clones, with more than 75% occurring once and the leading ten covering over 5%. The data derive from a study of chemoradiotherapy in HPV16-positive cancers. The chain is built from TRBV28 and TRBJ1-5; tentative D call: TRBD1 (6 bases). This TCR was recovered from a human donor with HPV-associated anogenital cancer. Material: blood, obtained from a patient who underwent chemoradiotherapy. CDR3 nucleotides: TGTGCCAGCCCTCCCTCTTTGGGGGCAGCCTATAGCAATCAGCCCCAGCATTTT. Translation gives CASPPSLGAAYSNQPQHF. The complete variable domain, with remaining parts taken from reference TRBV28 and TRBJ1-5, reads DVKVTQSSRYLVKRTGEKVFLECVQDMDHENMFWYRQDPGLGLRLIYFSYDVKMKEKGDIPEGYSVSREKKERFSLILESASTNQTSMYLCASPPSLGAAYSNQPQHFGDGTRLSIL.